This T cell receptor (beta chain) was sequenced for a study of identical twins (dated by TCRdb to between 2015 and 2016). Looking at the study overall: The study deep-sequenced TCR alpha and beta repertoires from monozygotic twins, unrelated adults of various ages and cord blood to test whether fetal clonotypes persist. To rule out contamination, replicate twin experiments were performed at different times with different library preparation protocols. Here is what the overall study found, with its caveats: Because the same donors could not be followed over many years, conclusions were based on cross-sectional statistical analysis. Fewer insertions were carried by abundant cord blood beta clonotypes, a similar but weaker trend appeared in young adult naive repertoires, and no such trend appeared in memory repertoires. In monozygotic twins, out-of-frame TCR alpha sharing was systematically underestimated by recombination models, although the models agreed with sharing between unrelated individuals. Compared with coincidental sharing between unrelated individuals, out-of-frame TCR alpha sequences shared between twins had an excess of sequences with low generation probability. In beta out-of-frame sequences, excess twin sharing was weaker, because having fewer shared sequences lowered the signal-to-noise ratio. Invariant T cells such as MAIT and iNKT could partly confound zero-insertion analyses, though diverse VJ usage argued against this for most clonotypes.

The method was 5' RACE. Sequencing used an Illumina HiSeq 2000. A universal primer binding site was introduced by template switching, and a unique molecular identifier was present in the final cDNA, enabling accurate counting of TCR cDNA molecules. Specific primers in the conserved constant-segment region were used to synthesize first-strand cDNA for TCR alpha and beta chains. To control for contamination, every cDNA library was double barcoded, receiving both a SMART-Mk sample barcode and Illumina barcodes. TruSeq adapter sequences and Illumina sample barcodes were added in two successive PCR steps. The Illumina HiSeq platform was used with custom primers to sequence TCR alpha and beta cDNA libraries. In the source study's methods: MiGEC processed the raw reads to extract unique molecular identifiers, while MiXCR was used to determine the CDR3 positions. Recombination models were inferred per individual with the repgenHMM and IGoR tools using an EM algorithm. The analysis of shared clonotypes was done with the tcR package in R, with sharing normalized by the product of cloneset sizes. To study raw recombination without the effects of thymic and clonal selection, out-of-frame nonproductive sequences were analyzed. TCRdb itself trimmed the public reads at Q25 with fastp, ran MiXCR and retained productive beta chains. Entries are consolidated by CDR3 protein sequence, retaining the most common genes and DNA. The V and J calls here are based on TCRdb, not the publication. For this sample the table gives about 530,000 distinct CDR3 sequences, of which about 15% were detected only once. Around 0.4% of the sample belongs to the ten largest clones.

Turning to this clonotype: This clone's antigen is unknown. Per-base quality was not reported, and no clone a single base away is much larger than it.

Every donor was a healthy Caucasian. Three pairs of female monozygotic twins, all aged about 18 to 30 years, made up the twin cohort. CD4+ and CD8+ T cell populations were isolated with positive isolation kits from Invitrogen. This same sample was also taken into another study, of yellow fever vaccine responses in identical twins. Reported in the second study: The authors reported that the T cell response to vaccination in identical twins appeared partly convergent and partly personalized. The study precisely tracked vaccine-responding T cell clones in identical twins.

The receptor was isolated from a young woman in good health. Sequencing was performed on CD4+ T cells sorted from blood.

Here the CDR3 is given as CATRIQGTTDTQYF. The bases are TGTGCCACCAGGATACAGGGTACCACAGATACGCAGTATTTT. The chain is made from TRBV5-4 and TRBJ2-3; TRBD1 could be the D gene, as 6 bases match. The CDR3 numbers 14 residues from cysteine through phenylalanine. Of all the DNA, just the CDR3 is kept, 42 bases in frame from base 1. The junction shows trimming of 9 bases on V and 2 bases on J, plus 16 bases between the germline ends. For CDR1 and CDR2, the germline V gene (reference sequence) lists SGHNT and YYREEE.